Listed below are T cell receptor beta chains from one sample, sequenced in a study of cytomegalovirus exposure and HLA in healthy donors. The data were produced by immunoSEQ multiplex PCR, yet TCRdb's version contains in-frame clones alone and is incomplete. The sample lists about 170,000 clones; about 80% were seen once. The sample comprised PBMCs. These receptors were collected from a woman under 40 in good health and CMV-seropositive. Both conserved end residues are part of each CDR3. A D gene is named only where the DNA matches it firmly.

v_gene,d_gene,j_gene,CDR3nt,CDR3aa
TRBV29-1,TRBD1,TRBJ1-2,TGCAGCGTTCTTCCGAGTACAGGGGTTTGGTATGGCTACACCTTC,CSVLPSTGVWYGYTF
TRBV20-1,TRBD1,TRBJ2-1,TGCAGTGCTAGAGATCAGGGGGCTGGGTTCTTC,CSARDQGAGFF
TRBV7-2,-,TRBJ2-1,TGTGCCAGCAGAGGGAGGATCTCCTACAATGAGCAGTTCTTC,CASRGRISYNEQFF
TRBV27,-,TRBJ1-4,TGTGCCAGCAGCCCCCCGGGGGCAACTAATGAAAAACTGTTTTTT,CASSPPGATNEKLFF
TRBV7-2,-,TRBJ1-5,TGTGCCAGCAGCCCCCTCGGCAATCAGCCCCAGCATTTT,CASSPLGNQPQHF
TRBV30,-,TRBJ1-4,TGTGCCTGGAGTGTCTCTAATGAAAAACTGTTTTTT,CAWSVSNEKLFF
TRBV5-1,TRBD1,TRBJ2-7,TGCGCCAGCAGCTTAACAGGGGCCGTTACAGCTTACGAGCAGTACTTC,CASSLTGAVTAYEQYF
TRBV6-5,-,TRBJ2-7,TGTGCCAGCAAAGTCGCCCAGGGTAACTACGAGCAGTACTTC,CASKVAQGNYEQYF
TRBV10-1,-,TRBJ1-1,TGCGCCAGCACTATCGCAATGAACACTGAAGCTTTCTTT,CASTIAMNTEAFF
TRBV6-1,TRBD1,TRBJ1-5,TGTGCCAGCAGTGAAGTCTGGACAGGGGATTTCCCCCAGCATTTT,CASSEVWTGDFPQHF